This TCR beta chain was recorded in a study of blood T cell repertoires in COVID-19. The wider study: COVID-19 samples from acute and convalescent phases originated in the United States, Italy and Spain. From T cells, B-cell-depleted T cells, or PBMCs came the material, which was cDNA or gDNA.

How the authors handled the data: Reference gene primers were amplified, and this amplification served to estimate nucleated cell counts. Profiled with immunoSEQ multiplex PCR; TCRdb holds only in-frame clones, not every one. V, J and clone size were drawn from that table, and D and trimming were deduced from the DNA. Seen here are around 95,000 clones, about 90% observed once, and the top ten hold about 6.9%. Germline CDR1 and CDR2: LGHDT and YNNKEL (reference sequence). The CDR3 consists of 15 residues. Trimming stripped 0 bases from V and 7 bases from J, with 13 bases between. J is TRBJ2-1 and V is TRBV3-1 (or the pseudogene TRBV3-2); D possibly corresponds to TRBD2 (5 bases). Sequenced material: peripheral blood. The receptor's source is a man aged 25-45 years in a cohort sampled during active COVID-19. CDR3 protein: CASSQDTLPGNEQFF. The CDR3 DNA sequence: TGTGCCAGCAGCCAAGACACTTTACCGGGGAATGAGCAGTTCTTC.